These T cell receptor beta chains were read from a single sample in a study of blood T cell repertoires in COVID-19. Here immunoSEQ multiplex PCR was the method, and the copy in TCRdb shows in-frame clones only, minus some. The sample has roughly 100,000 clones, approximately 87% seen once. Material: peripheral blood. The source of these receptors is a man in his forties or fifties with acute or convalescent COVID-19. Both conserved end residues are part of each CDR3. Each record gives: CDR3 DNA, CDR3 protein, D gene, J gene, clone size, V gene. D genes are given only for firm matches. Some rows have no size entry. The others give once, few or many, or a class for an expanded clone.

CDR3 DNA: TGCGCCAGCAGCTTGGAGACAGCCTCCTTTGATACGCAGTATTTT; CDR3 protein: CASSLETASFDTQYF; D gene: -; J gene: TRBJ2-3; clone size: -; V gene: TRBV5-1
CDR3 DNA: TGCGCCAGCAGGACTAGCGGGAGGGGAAATGAGCAGTTCTTC; CDR3 protein: CASRTSGRGNEQFF; D gene: TRBD2; J gene: TRBJ2-1; clone size: -; V gene: TRBV5-1
CDR3 DNA: TGCGCCAGCAAGGGGACAGGGGAGGCAGATACGCAGTATTTT; CDR3 protein: CASKGTGEADTQYF; D gene: TRBD1; J gene: TRBJ2-3; clone size: -; V gene: TRBV5-1
CDR3 DNA: TGTGCCAGCAGTCTTGGGACTAGCGGGAGGTTGCAGTTCTTC; CDR3 protein: CASSLGTSGRLQFF; D gene: TRBD2; J gene: TRBJ2-1; clone size: -; V gene: TRBV14
CDR3 DNA: TGTGCCAGCAGTGAAATTCGGGGGTACGAGCAGTACTTC; CDR3 protein: CASSEIRGYEQYF; D gene: -; J gene: TRBJ2-7; clone size: -; V gene: TRBV25-1
CDR3 DNA: TGTGCCAGCAGCCCGACGACTAAGGATGAGCAGTTCTTC; CDR3 protein: CASSPTTKDEQFF; D gene: -; J gene: TRBJ2-1; clone size: -; V gene: TRBV7-9
CDR3 DNA: TGTGCCAGCAGTGGTGCGATTGCGAACACCGGGGAGCTGTTTTTT; CDR3 protein: CASSGAIANTGELFF; D gene: -; J gene: TRBJ2-2; clone size: -; V gene: TRBV28
CDR3 DNA: TGTGCCAGCAGCCCCTCAACAGGGGAAAAACTGTTTTTT; CDR3 protein: CASSPSTGEKLFF; D gene: -; J gene: TRBJ1-4; clone size: -; V gene: TRBV7-9
CDR3 DNA: TGTGCCAGCAGCCATCAGACAGACTACAATGAGCAGTTCTTC; CDR3 protein: CASSHQTDYNEQFF; D gene: -; J gene: TRBJ2-1; clone size: -; V gene: TRBV3-1/TRBV3-2
CDR3 DNA: TGTGCCAGCAGCCAAAGGGGTGGTGGAAACACCATATATTTT; CDR3 protein: CASSQRGGGNTIYF; D gene: -; J gene: TRBJ1-3; clone size: -; V gene: TRBV3-1/TRBV3-2
CDR3 DNA: TGTGCCAGCAGCTTTCGGCAGGGGGCTAGAGCCACAGATACGCAGTATTTT; CDR3 protein: CASSFRQGARATDTQYF; D gene: TRBD1; J gene: TRBJ2-3; clone size: -; V gene: TRBV7-9
CDR3 DNA: TGTGCCAGCGAGGGCCGGGACTACTCCTACGAGCAGTACTTC; CDR3 protein: CASEGRDYSYEQYF; D gene: TRBD2; J gene: TRBJ2-7; clone size: -; V gene: TRBV28
CDR3 DNA: TGTGCCAGCAGTTTAAGGTGGAGCGCTAGCACAGATACGCAGTATTTT; CDR3 protein: CASSLRWSASTDTQYF; D gene: -; J gene: TRBJ2-3; clone size: -; V gene: TRBV27
CDR3 DNA: TGTGCCAGCAACCCCCTGGGACAGGGGGGGAATCAGCCCCAGCATTTT; CDR3 protein: CASNPLGQGGNQPQHF; D gene: TRBD1; J gene: TRBJ1-5; clone size: once; V gene: TRBV6-2/TRBV6-3